Shown below are 3 T cell receptor delta chains from a single sample sequenced in a study of gamma-delta chains in newborns, infants, children. With CATT, TCRdb re-called clones from the reads. The table has 9,000 to 9,500 delta-chain clones, 20% to 25% seen once. Material for sequencing was blood. The receptors derive from a child who was a newborn, infant or young child, either healthy, febrile or measles-vaccinated (not recorded which).

A few counts support this clone. This chain connects TRDV2 to TRDJ1; 11 bases map to TRDD3. The germline CDR1 and CDR2 sequences are GEAIGNYY and EKD. The trim removed 7 bases at V and 14 bases at J, leaving 14 bases unmatched. This CDR3 region has 13 residues. CDR3 bases: TGTGCCTGCCAAAAACTGGGGGATAAGACATATATCTTT. Amino acid sequence: CACQKLGDKTYIF.

About this clone: A much larger clonotype is one base distant, so this may be a read error. Other DNA sequences from this sample encode an identical CDR3 as well. This chain joins TRDV2 and TRDJ3, with TRDD3 matching 13 bases. The ends lost 3 bases at V and 4 bases at J; junction bases unmatched: 11. Per the germline V gene, CDR1 is GEAIGNYY and CDR2 is EKD. This CDR3 is 20 amino acids long. The CDR3 bases are TGTGCCTGTGACTCCGTACTGGGGGATACGGGGTATTGGGACACCCGACAGATGTTTTTC. It is translated as CACDSVLGDTGYWDTRQMFF.

The V call is TRDV2, the J call TRDJ1; 7 nucleotides line up with TRDD3. CDR3 length: 18 residues. V lost 3 bases to trimming and J lost 0 bases; unmatched junction nucleotides: 15. Germline CDR1 and CDR2: GEAIGNYY and EKD. The CDR3 loop reads CACDSLGGEEGYTDKLIF. DNA for the CDR3: TGTGCCTGTGACTCCCTGGGGGGAGAGGAGGGGTACACCGATAAACTCATCTTT.